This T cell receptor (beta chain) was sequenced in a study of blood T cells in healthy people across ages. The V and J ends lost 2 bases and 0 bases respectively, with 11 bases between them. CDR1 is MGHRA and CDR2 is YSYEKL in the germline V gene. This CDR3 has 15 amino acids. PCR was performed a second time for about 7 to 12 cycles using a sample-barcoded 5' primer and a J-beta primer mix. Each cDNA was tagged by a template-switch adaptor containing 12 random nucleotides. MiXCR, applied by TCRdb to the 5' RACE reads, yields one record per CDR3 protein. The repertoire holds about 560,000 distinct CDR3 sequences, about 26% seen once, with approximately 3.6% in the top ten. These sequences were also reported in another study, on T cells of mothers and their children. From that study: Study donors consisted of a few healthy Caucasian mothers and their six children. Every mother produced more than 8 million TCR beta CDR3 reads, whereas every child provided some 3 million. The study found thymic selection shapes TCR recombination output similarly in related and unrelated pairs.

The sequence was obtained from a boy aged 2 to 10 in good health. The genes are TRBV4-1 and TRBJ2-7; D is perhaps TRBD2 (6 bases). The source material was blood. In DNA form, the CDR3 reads TGCGCCAGCAGCCAACGACTAGGGACCTCCTACGAGCAGTACTTC. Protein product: CASSQRLGTSYEQYF.